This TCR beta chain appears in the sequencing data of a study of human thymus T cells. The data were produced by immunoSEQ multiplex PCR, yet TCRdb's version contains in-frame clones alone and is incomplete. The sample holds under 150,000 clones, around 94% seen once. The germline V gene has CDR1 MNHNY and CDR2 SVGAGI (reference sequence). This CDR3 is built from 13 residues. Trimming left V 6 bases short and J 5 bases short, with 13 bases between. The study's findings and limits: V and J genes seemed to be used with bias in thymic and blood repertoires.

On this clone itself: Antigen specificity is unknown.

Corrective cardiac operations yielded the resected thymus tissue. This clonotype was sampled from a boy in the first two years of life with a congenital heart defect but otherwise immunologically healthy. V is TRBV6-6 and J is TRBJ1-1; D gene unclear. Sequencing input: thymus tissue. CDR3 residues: CASSPERVTEAFF. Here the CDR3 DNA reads TGTGCCAGCAGCCCCGAAAGGGTGACTGAAGCTTTCTTT.